These 30 T cell receptor beta chains share one sample of origin, sequenced in a study of human T cells and chemical hapten exposure. TCRdb fed the RACE reads into MiXCR, producing one record per CDR3 protein. The sample lists just over 95,000 distinct CDR3 sequences; 27% were seen once. Sample time point: patch test 3, about 24 weeks after DPC sensitization. Treatment of the sample: therapeutic diphenylcyclopropenone sensitization with weekly scalp DPC. The sequences come from whole blood, collected in connection with sensitization to the hapten diphenylcyclopropenone (DPC). The receptors originated from a man in his forties with alopecia areata. Some clones in this sample may be carry-over from other donors' samples.

V gene TRBV12-3 or TRBV12-4 combines with J gene TRBJ2-1; TRBD2 aligns across 7 bases. The CDR3 contains 16 residues. V gave up 7 bases and J gave up 0 bases; unmatched junction bases: 9. CDR3 residues: CASKPMGGSSYNEQFF. CDR3 in DNA: TGTGCCAGCAAACCTATGGGGGGGAGCTCCTACAATGAGCAGTTCTTC.

This clonotype was found a few times. CDR3 DNA sequence: TGTGCCAGCAGCCGGGGACTAGCGGGTCCTAGCACAGATACGCAGTATTTT. The encoded protein is CASSRGLAGPSTDTQYF. This sequence joins TRBV7-9 and TRBJ2-3; TRBD2 aligns across 12 bases. Per the germline V gene, CDR1 is SEHNR and CDR2 is FQNEAQ (reference sequence). This CDR3 comprises 17 residues. V dropped 5 bases and J dropped 0; count of bases not matched to a gene: 6.

The sample holds many counts of this clonotype. The CDR3 loop is CASSLGGLSTDTQYF. The CDR3 DNA reads as TGTGCCAGCAGCTTAGGAGGATTGTCCACAGATACGCAGTATTTT. V gene TRBV7-9 combines with J gene TRBJ2-3; D remains ambiguous. The CDR3 extends over 15 amino acids. The V end was cut by 1 base, the J end by 2 bases, with 10 bases between. Germline V gene sequence: CDR1 SEHNR, CDR2 FQNEAQ (reference sequence).

The chain joins TRBV27 to TRBJ1-4; 10 nucleotides agree with TRBD1. Germline values: CDR1 MNHEY, CDR2 SMNVEV (reference sequence). Trimming took 5 bases from V and 8 from J; bases not matched to a gene: 11. The CDR3 is 16 residues long. The CDR3 DNA reads TGTGCCAGCAGTCCCAATCCGGGACAGGGGAGCGAAAAACTGTTTTTT. Translation: CASSPNPGQGSEKLFF.

The chain joins TRBV12-3 or TRBV12-4 to TRBJ1-5; D uncertain. V dropped 3 bases and J dropped 9 bases, with 15 bases sitting between them. The CDR3 is made up of 14 amino acids. The CDR3 DNA reads as TGTGCCAGCAGTTTTAATCCCCACGTCGGGCCCCAGCATTTT. Translated, it gives CASSFNPHVGPQHF.

This clonotype was detected only a few times. This chain connects TRBV28 to TRBJ2-4, with D hard to call. The CDR3 has 14 residues. Germline V gene lookup returns CDR1 MDHEN and CDR2 SYDVKM. V dropped 6 bases and J dropped 0 bases, with 9 bases sitting between them. The chain's CDR3 is CASSSVRAKNIQYF. CDR3 bases: TGTGCCAGCAGCTCTGTCCGAGCCAAAAACATTCAGTACTTC.

There are a few counts of this clonotype. The rearrangement joins TRBV12-3 or TRBV12-4 to TRBJ1-5; a possible D gene is TRBD1 (5 bases). V was pared by 5 bases and J by 5 bases, with 16 bases between. CDR3 size: 15 residues. CDR3 amino acids: CASSSPGRVDQPQHF. CDR3 nucleotides: TGTGCCAGCAGTAGTCCGGGCAGGGTGGATCAGCCCCAGCATTTT.

The rearrangement links TRBV12-3 or TRBV12-4 to TRBJ2-7; possible D gene TRBD2, 5 bases. This CDR3 spans 16 amino acids. Trimming removed 5 bases at V and 3 bases at J, with 20 bases between. DNA for the CDR3: TGTGCCAGCAGTACTCTAACCGTCAGGCGGGTCTACGAGCAGTACTTC. Translated, it gives CASSTLTVRRVYEQYF.

This clonotype ranks as medium-sized. V is TRBV20-1 and J is TRBJ1-1; 10 positions agree with TRBD1. The germline V gene encodes CDR1 DFQATT and CDR2 SNEGSKA (reference sequence). With V trimmed by 7 bases and J by 2 bases, 7 bases remained unmatched. The CDR3 sequence is 14 residues long. The CDR3 DNA follows: TGCAGTGTTCGACAGGGGGCGGGAAACACTGAAGCTTTCTTT. Amino acids: CSVRQGAGNTEAFF.

The J gene is TRBJ1-4, the V gene TRBV20-1, with D tentatively TRBD1 (5 bases). CDR3 length: 12 amino acids. Germline V gene data show CDR1 as DFQATT and CDR2 as SNEGSKA (reference sequence). V was cut by 6 bases and J by 7 bases, with 12 bases left in between. The CDR3 DNA reads TGCAGTGCACCATCGAGGGGTGAAAAACTGTTTTTT. Translation: CSAPSRGEKLFF.

The chain combines TRBV7-2 with TRBJ1-5; D unclear. From germline, CDR1 is SGHTA and CDR2 FQGNSA. V was pared by 5 bases and J by 0 bases, with 8 bases between. The CDR3 sequence is 14 residues long. In DNA, the CDR3 is TGTGCCAGCAGCCGGGCCCATAGCAATCAGCCCCAGCATTTT. It codes for CASSRAHSNQPQHF.

As DNA, the CDR3 is TGTGCCAGCAGTGGGCCAAAGGGGGCCCGAGGCAGTCAGCCCCAGCATTTT. This gives the protein CASSGPKGARGSQPQHF. The chain recombines TRBV2 with TRBJ1-5, with TRBD1 matching over 7 bases. V dropped 4 bases and J dropped 6; count of bases not matched to a gene: 15. The CDR3 extends over 17 amino acids. Germline values: CDR1 SNHLY, CDR2 FYNNEI.

This clonotype was detected ten times or more. The chain couples TRBV28 to TRBJ2-7; D is uncertain. CDR1 MDHEN and CDR2 SYDVKM come from the germline V gene. The CDR3 length is 14 residues. V was shortened by 5 bases and J by 0 bases, with 11 bases between the two germline ends. The CDR3 spells CASSEGRRSYEQYF. The CDR3 region has the DNA TGTGCCAGCAGTGAAGGACGCCGCTCCTACGAGCAGTACTTC.

This chain joins TRBV2 and TRBJ2-1; D gene unclear. Trimming pared 6 bases from V and 4 bases from J, leaving 13 bases between. The CDR3 covers 14 residues. Germline V gives CDR1 SNHLY, CDR2 FYNNEI. Here the CDR3 reads CASSRPGPYNEQFF. The CDR3 DNA follows: TGTGCCAGCAGCCGGCCTGGTCCTTACAATGAGCAGTTCTTC.

This clonotype appeared a few times. The rearrangement links TRBV10-3 to TRBJ2-2; tentatively, D is TRBD1 or TRBD2 (6 bases each). In germline, CDR1 is ENHRY, CDR2 SYGVKD. This CDR3 has 14 residues. In DNA, the CDR3 is TGTGCGTCCAAGGGGGGCACGAACACCGGGGAGCTGTTTTTT. Its translation is CASKGGTNTGELFF.

This clonotype was picked up a small number of times. The V gene is TRBV5-6, the J gene TRBJ1-1; perhaps TRBD1 as D (6 bases). Germline values: CDR1 SGHDT, CDR2 YYEEEE. V was pared by 3 bases and J by 1 base, with 16 bases between. The CDR3 length is 16 residues. CDR3 in DNA: TGTGCCAGCAGCTCCACCGGGGGCCCCGGGAACACTGAAGCTTTCTTT. Translation: CASSSTGGPGNTEAFF.

This clonotype was seen more than once but under ten times. The V and J genes are TRBV4-1 and TRBJ2-7; D call uncertain. The CDR3 extends over 13 amino acids. The V and J ends lost 1 base and 0 bases respectively, with 4 bases between them. Looked up from germline, CDR1 is MGHRA and CDR2 is YSYEKL. The CDR3 DNA is TGCGCCAGCAGCCAAGGAGTCTCCTACGAGCAGTACTTC. Translating it yields CASSQGVSYEQYF.

V and J are TRBV10-3 and TRBJ2-5; no clear D gene. Germline lookup yields CDR1 ENHRY and CDR2 SYGVKD. The germline V and J ends were trimmed by 3 bases and 1 base, with 9 bases remaining between them. The length of the CDR3 is 14 residues. CDR3 in DNA: TGTGCCATCAGTGACGGGCAGGCCCAAGAGACCCAGTACTTC. It translates to CAISDGQAQETQYF.

This clonotype qualifies as medium-sized. V and J are TRBV24-1 and TRBJ2-1, with TRBD2 matching 11 bases. The J segment lost 4 bases and the V segment lost 5 bases, leaving 6 bases of the junction unmatched. CDR3 length: 16 amino acids. The germline V gene has CDR1 KGHDR and CDR2 SFDVKD. The CDR3 DNA reads as TGTGCCACCAGTGCCTACCTAGCGGGAGGTTACAATGAGCAGTTCTTC. It is translated as CATSAYLAGGYNEQFF.

This chain joins TRBV29-1 and TRBJ2-3; D is ambiguous. Germline V CDR1 and CDR2: SQVTM, ANQGSEA. The CDR3 is 11 residues long. V shed 6 bases and J shed 5 bases, with 9 bases lying between them. CDR3 nucleotide sequence: TGCAGCGTGCTACACGGAGATACGCAGTATTTT. It yields the protein CSVLHGDTQYF.

The chain combines TRBV10-3 with TRBJ1-1; D is unresolved. The V end lost 0 bases, the J end lost 1 base, and 9 bases lay between the germline ends. CDR1 is ENHRY and CDR2 is SYGVKD in the germline V gene. The CDR3 is 15 residues long. CDR3 bases: TGTGCCATCAGTGAGTCAGGACTGAGGAACACTGAAGCTTTCTTT. Its protein is CAISESGLRNTEAFF.

The V gene is TRBV27, the J gene TRBJ2-7, with a weak D call TRBD1 (6 bases). Germline V lookup: CDR1 MNHEY, CDR2 SMNVEV (reference sequence). The CDR3 consists of 19 residues. The V gene lost 5 bases and the J gene lost 3 bases, with 29 bases spanning the gap. The CDR3 spells CASSKTQGSMSSGLYEQYF. Written as DNA, the CDR3 is TGTGCCAGCAGTAAAACACAGGGTTCGATGTCTTCGGGTCTCTACGAGCAGTACTTC.

CDR3 coding DNA: TGTGCCAGTGGGGGCACAGATACGCAGTATTTT. Translated: CASGGTDTQYF. The V and J genes are TRBV28 and TRBJ2-3; no firm D call. In germline, CDR1 is MDHEN, CDR2 SYDVKM. CDR3 size: 11 residues. The V gene lost 9 bases and the J gene lost 1 base, with 5 bases spanning the gap.

This clonotype was detected a few times. The chain uses TRBV5-5 and TRBJ2-1; possible D gene TRBD2, 7 bases. Trimming pared 0 bases from V and 4 bases from J, leaving 14 bases between. Germline-derived CDR1 and CDR2 are SGHKS and YYEKEE (reference sequence). CDR3 size: 16 residues. The CDR3 coding sequence is TGTGCCAGCAGCTTGGAGGGGGGGAGTACTTACAATGAGCAGTTCTTC. Translating gives CASSLEGGSTYNEQFF.

In its sample, this clonotype was seen a few times. The gene calls are TRBV6-6 and TRBJ2-7; 8 positions match TRBD2. V lost 8 bases, J lost 2 bases, and 8 bases stayed unmatched. The CDR3 is 14 residues long. Germline V gene lookup returns CDR1 MNHNY and CDR2 SVGAGI (reference sequence). CDR3 loop: CASVNPGRAYEQYF. CDR3 DNA sequence: TGTGCCAGCGTAAACCCCGGGAGGGCCTACGAGCAGTACTTC.

The chain uses TRBV20-1 and TRBJ1-1; D is perhaps TRBD1 (6 bases). Germline CDR1 and CDR2: DFQATT and SNEGSKA (reference sequence). CDR3 length: 15 residues. V lost 5 bases, J lost 3 bases, and 19 bases lay in between. The CDR3 region is CSALTDSPTHTEAFF. CDR3 nucleotide sequence: TGCAGTGCTCTGACGGACAGCCCTACACACACTGAAGCTTTCTTT.

The chain has TRBV12-3 or TRBV12-4 and TRBJ2-6; D not resolved. The CDR3 sequence is 18 residues long. V lost 5 bases to trimming and J lost 0 bases, with 17 bases between them. In nucleotides, the CDR3 is TGTGCCAGCAGTCGGGCTTCGGTGCCAAACTCTGGGGCCAACGTCCTGACTTTC. Translated, it gives CASSRASVPNSGANVLTF.

This clonotype was recorded once. This chain links TRBV28 with TRBJ1-5; D might be TRBD1 (6 bases). Per the germline V gene, CDR1 is MDHEN and CDR2 is SYDVKM. The CDR3 loop spans 15 amino acids. V was clipped by 7 bases and J by 0 bases, with 13 bases between them. CDR3 protein: CASKGGGLSNQPQHF. CDR3 in DNA: TGTGCCAGCAAAGGGGGGGGCCTTAGCAATCAGCCCCAGCATTTT. Combining the CDR3 with reference TRBV28 and TRBJ1-5 gives the whole variable domain DVKVTQSSRYLVKRTGEKVFLECVQDMDHENMFWYRQDPGLGLRLIYFSYDVKMKEKGDIPEGYSVSREKKERFSLILESASTNQTSMYLCASKGGGLSNQPQHFGDGTRLSIL.

This clonotype showed up just a few times. The V gene is TRBV24-1, the J gene TRBJ2-2; D is unclear. V gave up 4 bases and J gave up 7 bases, with 12 bases separating them. The CDR3 covers 14 residues. Per germline, CDR1 KGHDR and CDR2 SFDVKD. DNA for the CDR3: TGTGCCACCAGTGACCGGGCGCATGTCGGGGAGCTGTTTTTT. The encoded protein is CATSDRAHVGELFF.

This clonotype was counted only a few times. The V call is TRBV20-1, the J call TRBJ2-4; D call uncertain. This CDR3 is built from 17 residues. Trimming took off 0 bases at V and 0 bases at J, with 15 bases between the two ends. CDR1 is DFQATT, CDR2 SNEGSKA, per germline (reference sequence). CDR3 nucleotides: TGCAGTGCTAGAGATCTGTCAGACCCTACAGCCAAAAACATTCAGTACTTC. Translation gives CSARDLSDPTAKNIQYF.